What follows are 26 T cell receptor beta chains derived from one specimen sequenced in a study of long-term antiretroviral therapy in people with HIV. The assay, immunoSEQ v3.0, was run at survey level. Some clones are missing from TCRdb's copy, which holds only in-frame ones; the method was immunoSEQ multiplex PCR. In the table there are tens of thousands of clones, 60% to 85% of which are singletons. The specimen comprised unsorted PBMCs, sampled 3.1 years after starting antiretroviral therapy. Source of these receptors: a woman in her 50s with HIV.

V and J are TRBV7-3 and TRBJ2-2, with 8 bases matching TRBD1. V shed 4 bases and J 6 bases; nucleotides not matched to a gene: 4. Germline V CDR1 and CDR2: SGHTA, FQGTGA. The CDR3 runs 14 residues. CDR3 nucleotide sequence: TGTGCCAGCAGCTCACGACAGGGGCCCGGGGAGCTGTTTTTT. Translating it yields CASSSRQGPGELFF.

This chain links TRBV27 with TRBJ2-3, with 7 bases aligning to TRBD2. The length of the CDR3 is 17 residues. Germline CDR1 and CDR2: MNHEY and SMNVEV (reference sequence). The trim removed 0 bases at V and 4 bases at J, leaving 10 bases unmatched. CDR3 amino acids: CASSLSFRLAWADTQYF. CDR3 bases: TGTGCCAGCAGTTTATCTTTCCGACTAGCATGGGCAGATACGCAGTATTTT.

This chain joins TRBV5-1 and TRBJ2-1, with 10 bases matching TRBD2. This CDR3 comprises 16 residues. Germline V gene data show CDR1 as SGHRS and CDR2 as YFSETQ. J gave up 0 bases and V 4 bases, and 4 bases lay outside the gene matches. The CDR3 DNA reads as TGCGCCAGCAGCCTCAAGCGGGGGGGCTCCTACAATGAGCAGTTCTTC. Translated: CASSLKRGGSYNEQFF. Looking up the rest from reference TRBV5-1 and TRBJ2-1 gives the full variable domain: KAGVTQTPRYLIKTRGQQVTLSCSPISGHRSVSWYQQTPGQGLQFLFEYFSETQRNKGNFPGRFSGRQFSNSRSEMNVSTLELGDSALYLCASSLKRGGSYNEQFFGPGTRLTVL.

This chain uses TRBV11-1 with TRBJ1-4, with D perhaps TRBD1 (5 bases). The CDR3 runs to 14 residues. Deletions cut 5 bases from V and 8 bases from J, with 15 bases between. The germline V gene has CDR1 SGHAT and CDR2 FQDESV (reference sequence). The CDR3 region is CASSQGPTGEKLFF. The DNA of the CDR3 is TGTGCCAGCAGCCAGGGTCCGACGGGGGAAAAACTGTTTTTT.

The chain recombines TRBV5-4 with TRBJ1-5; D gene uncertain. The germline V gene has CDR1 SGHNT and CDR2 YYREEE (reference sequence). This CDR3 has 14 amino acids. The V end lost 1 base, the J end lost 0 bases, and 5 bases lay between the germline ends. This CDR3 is CASSLMGSNQPQHF. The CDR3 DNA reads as TGTGCCAGCAGCTTGATGGGTAGCAATCAGCCCCAGCATTTT.

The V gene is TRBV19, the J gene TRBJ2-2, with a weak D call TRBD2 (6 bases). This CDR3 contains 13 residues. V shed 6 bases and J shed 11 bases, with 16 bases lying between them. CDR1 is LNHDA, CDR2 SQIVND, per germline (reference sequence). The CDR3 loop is CASRPPSARELFF. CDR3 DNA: TGTGCCAGTAGACCCCCTAGCGCCCGCGAGCTGTTTTTT.

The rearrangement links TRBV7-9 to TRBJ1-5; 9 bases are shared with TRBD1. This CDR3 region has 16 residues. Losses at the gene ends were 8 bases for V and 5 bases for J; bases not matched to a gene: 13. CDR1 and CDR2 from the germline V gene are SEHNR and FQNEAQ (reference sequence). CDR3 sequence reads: CASGGTQGARDQPQHF. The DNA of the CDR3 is TGTGCCAGCGGCGGAACACAGGGGGCTCGAGATCAGCCCCAGCATTTT.

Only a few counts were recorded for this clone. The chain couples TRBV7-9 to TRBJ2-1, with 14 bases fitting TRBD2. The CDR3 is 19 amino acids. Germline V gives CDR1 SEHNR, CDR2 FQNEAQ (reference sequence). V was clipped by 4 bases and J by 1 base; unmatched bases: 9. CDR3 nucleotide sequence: TGTGCCAGCAGCTCTGGACTAGCGGGGGGCCCTGATTCCTACAATGAGCAGTTCTTC. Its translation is CASSSGLAGGPDSYNEQFF.

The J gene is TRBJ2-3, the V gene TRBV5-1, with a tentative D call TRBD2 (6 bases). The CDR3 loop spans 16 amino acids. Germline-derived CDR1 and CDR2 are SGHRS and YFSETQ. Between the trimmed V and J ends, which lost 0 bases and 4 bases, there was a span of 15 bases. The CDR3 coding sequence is TGCGCCAGCAGCTTGGCCTCAGGAGGGCGGGCAGATACGCAGTATTTT. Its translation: CASSLASGGRADTQYF. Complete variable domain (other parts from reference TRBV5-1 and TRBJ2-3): KAGVTQTPRYLIKTRGQQVTLSCSPISGHRSVSWYQQTPGQGLQFLFEYFSETQRNKGNFPGRFSGRQFSNSRSEMNVSTLELGDSALYLCASSLASGGRADTQYFGPGTRLTVL.

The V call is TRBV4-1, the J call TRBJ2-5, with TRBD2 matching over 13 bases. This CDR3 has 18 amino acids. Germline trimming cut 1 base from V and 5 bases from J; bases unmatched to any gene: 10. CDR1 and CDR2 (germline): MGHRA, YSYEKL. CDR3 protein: CASSQVLGLAGAKETQYF. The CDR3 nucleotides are TGCGCCAGCAGCCAAGTACTAGGACTAGCGGGGGCCAAGGAGACCCAGTACTTC.

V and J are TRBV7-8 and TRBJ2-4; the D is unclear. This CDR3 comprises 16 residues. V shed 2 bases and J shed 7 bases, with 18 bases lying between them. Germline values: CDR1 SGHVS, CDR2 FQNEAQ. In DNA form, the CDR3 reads TGTGCCAGCAGCTTAACTTATAGCCAGGCCCCGAACATTCAGTACTTC. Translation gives CASSLTYSQAPNIQYF.

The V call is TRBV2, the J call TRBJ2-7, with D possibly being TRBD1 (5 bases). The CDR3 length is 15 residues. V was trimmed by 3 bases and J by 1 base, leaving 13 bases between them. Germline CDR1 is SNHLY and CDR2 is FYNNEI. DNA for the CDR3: TGTGCCAGCAGTGATACAGGATTCTCATCCTACGAGCAGTACTTC. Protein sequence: CASSDTGFSSYEQYF.

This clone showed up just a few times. This CDR3 is CASSLSVDTEAFF. For the CDR3, the DNA is TGTGCCAGCAGTTTATCCGTAGACACTGAAGCTTTCTTT. This chain links TRBV27 with TRBJ1-1, with D uncertain. Trimming cost V 0 bases and J 3 bases, with 5 bases left between them. From germline, CDR1 is MNHEY and CDR2 SMNVEV (reference sequence). This CDR3 has 13 residues.

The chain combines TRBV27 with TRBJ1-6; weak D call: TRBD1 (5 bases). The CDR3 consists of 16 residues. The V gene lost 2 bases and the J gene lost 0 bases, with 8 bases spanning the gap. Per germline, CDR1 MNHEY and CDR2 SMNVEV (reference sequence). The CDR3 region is CASSLAGDSYNSPLHF. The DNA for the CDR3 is TGTGCCAGCAGTTTAGCGGGGGACTCCTATAATTCACCCCTCCACTTT.

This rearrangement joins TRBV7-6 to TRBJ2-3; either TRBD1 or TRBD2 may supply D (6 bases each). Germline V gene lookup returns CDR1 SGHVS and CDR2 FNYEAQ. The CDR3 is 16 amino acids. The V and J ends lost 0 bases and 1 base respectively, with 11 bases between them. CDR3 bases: TGTGCCAGCAGCTTAGCGGGGGGCACACGCACAGATACGCAGTATTTT. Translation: CASSLAGGTRTDTQYF.

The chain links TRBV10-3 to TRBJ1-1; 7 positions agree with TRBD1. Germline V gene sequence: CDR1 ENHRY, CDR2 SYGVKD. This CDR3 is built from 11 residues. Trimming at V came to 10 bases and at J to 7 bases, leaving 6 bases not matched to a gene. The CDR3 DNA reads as TGTGCCACACGGGACAGCCTTGAAGCTTTCTTT. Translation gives CATRDSLEAFF.

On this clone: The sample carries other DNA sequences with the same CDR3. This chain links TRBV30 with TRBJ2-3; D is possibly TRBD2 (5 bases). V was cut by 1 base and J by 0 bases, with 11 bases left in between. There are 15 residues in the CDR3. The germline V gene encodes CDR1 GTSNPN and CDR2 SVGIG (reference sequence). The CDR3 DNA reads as TGTGCCTGGAGTGAGCAAGCGGTTAGCACAGATACGCAGTATTTT. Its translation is CAWSEQAVSTDTQYF.

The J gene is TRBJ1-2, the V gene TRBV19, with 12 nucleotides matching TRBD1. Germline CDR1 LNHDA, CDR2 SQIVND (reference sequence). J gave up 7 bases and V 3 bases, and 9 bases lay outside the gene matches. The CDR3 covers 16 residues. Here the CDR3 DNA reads TGTGCCAGTAGTATGGGACAGGGGGCTGGTGTTAGTGGCTACACCTTC. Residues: CASSMGQGAGVSGYTF.

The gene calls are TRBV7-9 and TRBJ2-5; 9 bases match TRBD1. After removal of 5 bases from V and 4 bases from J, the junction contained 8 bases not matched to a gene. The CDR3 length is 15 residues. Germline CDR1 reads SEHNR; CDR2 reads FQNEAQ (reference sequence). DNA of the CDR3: TGTGCCAGCAGCGACCGGGACAGGGAAAGAGAGACCCAGTACTTC. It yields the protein CASSDRDRERETQYF.

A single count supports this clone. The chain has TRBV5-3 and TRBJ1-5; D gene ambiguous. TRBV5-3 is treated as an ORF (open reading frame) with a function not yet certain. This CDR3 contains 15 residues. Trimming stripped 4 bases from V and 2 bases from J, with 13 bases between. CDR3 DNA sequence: TGTGCCAGAAGCCCTGGTCGTGAGGGCAATCAGCCCCAGCATTTT. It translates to CARSPGREGNQPQHF.

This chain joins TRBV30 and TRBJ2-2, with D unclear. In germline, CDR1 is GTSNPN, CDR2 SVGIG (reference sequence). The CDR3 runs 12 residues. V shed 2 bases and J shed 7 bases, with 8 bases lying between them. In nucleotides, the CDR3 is TGTGCCTGGAGTACTGCTTTCGGGGAGCTGTTTTTT. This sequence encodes CAWSTAFGELFF. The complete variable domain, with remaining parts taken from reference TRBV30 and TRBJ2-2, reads SQTIHQWPATLVQPVGSPLSLECTVEGTSNPNLYWYRQAAGRGLQLLFYSVGIGQISSEVPQNLSASRPQDRQFILSSKKLLLSDSGFYLCAWSTAFGELFFGEGSRLTVL.

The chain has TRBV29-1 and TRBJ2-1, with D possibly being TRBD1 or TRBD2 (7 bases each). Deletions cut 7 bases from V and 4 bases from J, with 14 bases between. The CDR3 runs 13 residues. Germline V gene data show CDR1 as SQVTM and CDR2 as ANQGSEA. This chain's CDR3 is CSAQGGTYNEQFF. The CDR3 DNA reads TGCAGCGCCCAGGGGGGGACGTACAATGAGCAGTTCTTC.

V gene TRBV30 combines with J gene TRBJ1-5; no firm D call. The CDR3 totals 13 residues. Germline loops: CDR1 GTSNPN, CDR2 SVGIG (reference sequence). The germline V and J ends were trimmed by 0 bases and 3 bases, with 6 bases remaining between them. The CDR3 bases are TGTGCCTGGAGTGTGGGTTACAATCAGCCCCAGCATTTT. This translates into CAWSVGYNQPQHF.

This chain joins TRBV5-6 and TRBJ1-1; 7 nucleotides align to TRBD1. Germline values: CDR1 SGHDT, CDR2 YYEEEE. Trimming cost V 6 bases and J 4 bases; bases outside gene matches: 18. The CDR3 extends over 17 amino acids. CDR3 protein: CASTPTGSGEAGTEAFF. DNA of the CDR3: TGTGCCAGCACCCCGACAGGGTCGGGTGAAGCGGGCACTGAAGCTTTCTTT.

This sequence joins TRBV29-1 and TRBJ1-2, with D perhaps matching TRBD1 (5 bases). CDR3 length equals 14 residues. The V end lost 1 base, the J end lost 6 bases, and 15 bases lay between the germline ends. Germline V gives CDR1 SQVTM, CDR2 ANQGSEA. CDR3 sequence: CSVEGQGKANGYTF. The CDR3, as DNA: TGCAGCGTTGAAGGGCAGGGAAAGGCAAATGGCTACACCTTC. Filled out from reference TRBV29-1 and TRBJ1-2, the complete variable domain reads SAVISQKPSRDICQRGTSLTIQCQVDSQVTMMFWYRQQPGQSLTLIATANQGSEATYESGFVIDKFPISRPNLTFSTLTVSNMSPEDSSIYLCSVEGQGKANGYTFGSGTRLTVV.

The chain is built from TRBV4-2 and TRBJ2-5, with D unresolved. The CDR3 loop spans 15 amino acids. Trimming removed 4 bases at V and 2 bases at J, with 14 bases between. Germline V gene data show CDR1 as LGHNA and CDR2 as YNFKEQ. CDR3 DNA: TGTGCCAGCAGCCCTAGAGATGGCCAACAAGAGACCCAGTACTTC. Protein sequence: CASSPRDGQQETQYF.